Each of the 9 T cell receptor beta chains below was sequenced from the same sample in a study of human T cells and chemical hapten exposure. The time point is: patch test 2, 6 weeks after DPC sensitization. Treatment defined: therapeutic diphenylcyclopropenone sensitization with weekly scalp DPC. TCRdb reprocessed the RACE reads with MiXCR, giving one entry per CDR3 protein. The sample has 85,000 or so distinct CDR3 sequences; around 10% are singletons. The material sequenced was whole blood, taken in connection with sensitization to the hapten diphenylcyclopropenone (DPC). The receptors stem from a man between 18 and 35 years old with alopecia areata. Some clones in this sample may be carry-over from other donors' samples.

In its sample, this clonotype was seen many times. The CDR3 DNA is TGCGCCAGCAGCCGAGGTGGAAACATTCAGTACTTC. Its protein is CASSRGGNIQYF. The chain recombines TRBV4-3 with TRBJ2-4; D is unclear. Germline assignment: CDR1 LGHNA and CDR2 YSLEER. This CDR3 comprises 12 residues. V lost 4 bases to trimming and J lost 6 bases, with 7 bases between them.

This clonotype was found many times. V is TRBV7-6 and J is TRBJ1-2; possible D gene TRBD1, 5 bases. Trimming removed 1 base at V and 4 bases at J, with 7 bases between. CDR1 and CDR2 (germline): SGHVS, FNYEAQ. The CDR3 extends over 13 amino acids. The DNA of the CDR3 is TGTGCCAGCAGCTTAGGGCAGGGCTATGGCTACACCTTC. Encoded protein: CASSLGQGYGYTF.

V gene TRBV10-2 combines with J gene TRBJ1-3, with 7 positions matching TRBD1. Per germline, CDR1 WSHSY and CDR2 SAAADI. The CDR3 loop spans 15 amino acids. With V trimmed by 3 bases and J by 3 bases, 5 bases remained unmatched. The CDR3 loop is CASSESQGIGNTIYF. The CDR3, as DNA: TGCGCCAGCAGTGAATCACAGGGGATTGGAAACACCATATATTTT.

Ten or more counts support this clonotype. This rearrangement joins TRBV7-6 to TRBJ2-1, with D perhaps TRBD2 (6 bases). The CDR3 extends over 12 amino acids. Trimming pared 4 bases from V and 7 bases from J, leaving 8 bases between. Germline CDR1 reads SGHVS; CDR2 reads FNYEAQ. CDR3 coding DNA: TGTGCCAGCAGCTGGGGGAGGAATGAGCAGTTCTTC. Translating it yields CASSWGRNEQFF.

V usage is TRBV19 and J usage is TRBJ2-1, with TRBD1 matching over 7 bases. The V gene's germline CDR1 is LNHDA and CDR2 SQIVND (reference sequence). The CDR3 extends over 15 amino acids. After removal of 4 bases from V and 3 bases from J, the junction contained 6 bases not matched to a gene. The CDR3, as DNA: TGTGCCAGTAGTAACCCGGGACAGATCTACAATGAGCAGTTCTTC. Translation: CASSNPGQIYNEQFF.

The chain recombines TRBV12-3 or TRBV12-4 with TRBJ2-7; D is uncertain. This CDR3 comprises 12 residues. The V and J ends lost 3 bases and 4 bases respectively, with 7 bases between them. The CDR3 is CASSFLDYEQYF. The DNA of the CDR3 is TGTGCCAGCAGTTTCCTCGATTACGAGCAGTACTTC.

This clonotype was counted a few times. The chain carries TRBV29-1 and TRBJ1-4; no reliable D call. This CDR3 contains 14 residues. The ends were cut back, 6 bases at V and 4 bases at J, with 15 bases in the middle. The germline CDR1 and CDR2 sequences are SQVTM and ANQGSEA. The DNA of the CDR3 is TGCAGCGTAAAGCCTAAAGGGCTTAATGAAAAACTGTTTTTT. Translated: CSVKPKGLNEKLFF.

This clonotype was counted many times. The chain carries TRBV2 and TRBJ2-6; unclear D gene. The CDR3 is made up of 15 amino acids. Germline CDR1 and CDR2: SNHLY and FYNNEI. The V end lost 8 bases, the J end lost 0 bases, and 11 bases lay between the germline ends. In DNA form, the CDR3 reads TGTGCCAGCTGTGGGGTGGGCTCTGGGGCCAACGTCCTGACTTTC. This encodes CASCGVGSGANVLTF.

The rearrangement links TRBV5-1 to TRBJ2-1, with D possibly being TRBD1 (6 bases). Looked up from germline, CDR1 is SGHRS and CDR2 is YFSETQ. CDR3 length: 16 residues. V was shortened by 4 bases and J by 0 bases, with 14 bases between the two germline ends. CDR3 in amino acids: CASSVDSLSSYNEQFF. CDR3 bases: TGCGCCAGCAGCGTGGACAGTTTGAGCTCCTACAATGAGCAGTTCTTC.